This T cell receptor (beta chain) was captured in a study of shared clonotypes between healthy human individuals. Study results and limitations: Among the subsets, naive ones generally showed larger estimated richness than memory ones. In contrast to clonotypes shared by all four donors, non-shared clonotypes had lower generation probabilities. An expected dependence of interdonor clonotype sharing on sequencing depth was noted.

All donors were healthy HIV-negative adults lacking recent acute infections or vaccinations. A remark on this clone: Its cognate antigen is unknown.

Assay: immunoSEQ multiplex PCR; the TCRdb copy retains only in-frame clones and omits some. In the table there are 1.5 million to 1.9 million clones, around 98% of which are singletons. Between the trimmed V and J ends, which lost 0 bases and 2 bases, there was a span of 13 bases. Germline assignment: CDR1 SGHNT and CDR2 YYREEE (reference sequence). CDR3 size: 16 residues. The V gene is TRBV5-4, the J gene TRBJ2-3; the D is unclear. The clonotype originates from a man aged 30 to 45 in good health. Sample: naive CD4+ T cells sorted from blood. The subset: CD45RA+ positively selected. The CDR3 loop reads CASSLEARILTDTQYF. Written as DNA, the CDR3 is TGTGCCAGCAGCTTGGAGGCGAGGATCCTCACAGATACGCAGTATTTT.